One sample yielded the 19 T cell receptor beta chains listed below, sequenced in a study of OX40 agonist ivuxolimab in advanced cancers. Assay used: immunoSEQ multiplex PCR; TCRdb lists only in-frame clones, some missing. The data hold some 57,000 clones, with more than 70% observed a single time. The source was CD4+ or CD8+ T cells sorted from blood, collected in a trial of the OX40 agonist ivuxolimab. The receptor set was obtained from an adult with an advanced solid tumor such as melanoma, head and neck, liver or kidney cancer.

The chain links TRBV5-1 to TRBJ2-6; D is undetermined. The ends were cut back, 6 bases at V and 0 bases at J, with 13 bases in the middle. CDR1 is SGHRS and CDR2 is YFSETQ in the germline V gene. This CDR3 spans 16 amino acids. CDR3 sequence (DNA): TGCGCCAGCAACCCGACTTGGTCCTCTGGGGCCAACGTCCTGACTTTC. It encodes CASNPTWSSGANVLTF.

The V call is TRBV7-2, the J call TRBJ2-2, with D uncertain. The CDR3 extends over 14 amino acids. Between the trimmed V and J ends, which lost 2 bases and 4 bases, there was a span of 8 bases. CDR1 and CDR2 (germline): SGHTA, FQGNSA. The CDR3 spells CASSLNGGTGELFF. CDR3 coding DNA: TGTGCCAGCAGCTTAAATGGCGGCACCGGGGAGCTGTTTTTT.

The V and J genes are TRBV5-4 and TRBJ2-1; TRBD2 might be the D (6 bases). The V end lost 5 bases, the J end lost 5 bases, and 8 bases lay between the germline ends. The V gene's germline CDR1 is SGHNT and CDR2 YYREEE (reference sequence). This CDR3 region has 12 residues. CDR3 nucleotide sequence: TGTGCCAGCAGAGGACTAAACAATGAGCAGTTCTTC. Translating it yields CASRGLNNEQFF.

The gene calls are TRBV1 and TRBJ2-3; the table calls TRBD1, which could not be checked here. TRBV1 is a recognized pseudogene. This CDR3 is built from 13 residues. CDR3 nucleotides: TGCACCACCATCACAGGGATCACAGATACGCAGTATTTT. The encoded protein is CTTITGITDTQYF.

The chain couples TRBV18 to TRBJ2-3; no clear D. V was shortened by 2 bases and J by 0 bases, with 6 bases between the two germline ends. The CDR3 has 14 amino acids. Germline lookup yields CDR1 KGHSH and CDR2 LQKENI. The CDR3 spells CASSPGFSTDTQYF. CDR3 nucleotides: TGTGCCAGCTCACCAGGATTTAGCACAGATACGCAGTATTTT.

J is TRBJ2-1 and V is TRBV11-2; D gene uncertain. Germline-derived CDR1 and CDR2 are SGHAT and FQNNGV. Trimming pared 5 bases from V and 4 bases from J, leaving 9 bases between. The CDR3 length is 13 residues. The CDR3 loop is CASSPGLYNEQFF. In DNA, the CDR3 is TGTGCCAGCAGCCCGGGTCTTTACAATGAGCAGTTCTTC.

V is TRBV5-4 and J is TRBJ2-2; 10 bases are a match to TRBD2. V shed 3 bases, J shed 4 bases, and the junction held 6 bases outside the gene matches. Germline V gives CDR1 SGHNT, CDR2 YYREEE (reference sequence). The CDR3 runs to 16 residues. The CDR3 region has the DNA TGTGCCAGCAGCTCGGCCGGGACTAGCGCCACCGGGGAGCTGTTTTTT. Protein sequence: CASSSAGTSATGELFF.

This rearrangement joins TRBV5-1 to TRBJ2-5, with D possibly being TRBD1 (7 bases). Between the trimmed V and J ends, which lost 5 bases and 7 bases, there was a span of 24 bases. Germline V gene lookup returns CDR1 SGHRS and CDR2 YFSETQ. The CDR3 sequence is 16 residues long. The CDR3 is CASRRYGGGAGVTQYF. CDR3 nucleotides: TGCGCCAGCAGGAGGTACGGAGGGGGCGCCGGGGTGACCCAGTACTTC.

V is TRBV5-1 and J is TRBJ1-1; a possible D gene is TRBD1 (5 bases). Germline V lookup: CDR1 SGHRS, CDR2 YFSETQ. Trimming cost V 4 bases and J 1 base, with 11 bases left between them. The CDR3 consists of 14 residues. The CDR3 DNA follows: TGCGCCAGCAGCGTGGACACTCAGAACACTGAAGCTTTCTTT. Protein product: CASSVDTQNTEAFF.

J is TRBJ2-7 and V is TRBV5-1, with 11 bases matching TRBD1. V lost 4 bases to trimming and J lost 5 bases; unmatched junction nucleotides: 11. The CDR3 runs 16 residues. Germline values: CDR1 SGHRS, CDR2 YFSETQ. Here the CDR3 reads CASSPGPGQGVHEQYF. The DNA of the CDR3 is TGCGCCAGCAGCCCGGGGCCGGGACAGGGGGTCCACGAGCAGTACTTC.

The table lists this clone with a few counts. The chain links TRBV7-7 to TRBJ1-2, with a tentative D call TRBD1 (5 bases). Between the trimmed V and J ends, which lost 7 bases and 5 bases, there was a span of 20 bases. Germline CDR1 and CDR2: SSHAT and FNYEAQ (reference sequence). The CDR3 covers 15 residues. CDR3 in DNA: TGTGCCAGCACTAAACCCCCCAGGGCTCCTTATGGCTACACCTTC. Encoded protein: CASTKPPRAPYGYTF.

The chain recombines TRBV15 with TRBJ1-1; 9 positions match TRBD1. This CDR3 is built from 15 residues. The V gene end was trimmed by 1 base and the J gene end by 5 bases; junction bases not matched to a gene: 5. The germline gives CDR1 LNHNV, CDR2 YYDKDF (reference sequence). Here the CDR3 reads CATSRGLTGGTEAFF. Here the CDR3 DNA reads TGTGCCACCAGCAGAGGGTTGACAGGGGGAACTGAAGCTTTCTTT. Variable domain in full (rest from reference TRBV15 and TRBJ1-1): DAMVIQNPRYQVTQFGKPVTLSCSQTLNHNVMYWYQQKSSQAPKLLFHYYDKDFNNEADTPDNFQSRRPNTSFCFLDIRSPGLGDTAMYLCATSRGLTGGTEAFFGQGTRLTVV.

V gene TRBV7-2 combines with J gene TRBJ2-7; no firm D call. The CDR3 runs 13 residues. Trimming left V 3 bases short and J 7 bases short, with 13 bases between. Germline V gene data show CDR1 as SGHTA and CDR2 as FQGNSA. The CDR3 bases are TGTGCCAGCAGCTTGGTGGCTGAGTTTGAGCAGTACTTC. Its translation is CASSLVAEFEQYF. Drawing the rest from reference TRBV7-2 and TRBJ2-7, the complete variable domain is GAGVSQSPSNKVTEKGKDVELRCDPISGHTALYWYRQSLGQGLEFLIYFQGNSAPDKSGLPSDRFSAERTGGSVSTLTIQRTQQEDSAVYLCASSLVAEFEQYFGPGTRLTVT.

The table lists this clone with a count of one. This chain connects TRBV13 to TRBJ2-6; a weak D match, TRBD2 (5 bases). The CDR3 is 21 amino acids. The germline gives CDR1 PRHDT, CDR2 FYEKMQ (reference sequence). V was cut by 3 bases and J by 0 bases, with 24 bases left in between. Here the CDR3 reads CASSFLGRKGSELSGANVLTF. CDR3 DNA sequence: TGTGCCAGCAGCTTTTTGGGTAGAAAGGGTAGCGAACTCTCTGGGGCCAACGTCCTGACTTTC. The complete variable domain, with remaining parts taken from reference TRBV13 and TRBJ2-6, reads AAGVIQSPRHLIKEKRETATLKCYPIPRHDTVYWYQQGPGQDPQFLISFYEKMQSDKGSIPDRFSAQQFSDYHSELNMSSLELGDSALYFCASSFLGRKGSELSGANVLTFGAGSRLTVL.

Only a few counts were recorded for this clone. This chain connects TRBV30 to TRBJ2-5; the match to TRBD1 covers 8 bases. The germline V gene has CDR1 GTSNPN and CDR2 SVGIG (reference sequence). The CDR3 spans 14 residues. V trimming: 4 bases; J trimming: 4 bases; junction bases outside the gene matches: 8. The CDR3 sequence is CAWKITGGRETQYF. The CDR3, as DNA: TGTGCCTGGAAGATAACAGGGGGTCGAGAGACCCAGTACTTC. The whole variable domain, remainder taken from reference TRBV30 and TRBJ2-5, is SQTIHQWPATLVQPVGSPLSLECTVEGTSNPNLYWYRQAAGRGLQLLFYSVGIGQISSEVPQNLSASRPQDRQFILSSKKLLLSDSGFYLCAWKITGGRETQYFGPGTRLLVL.

The J gene is TRBJ2-5, the V gene TRBV4-1; TRBD2 agrees at 11 bases. This CDR3 is built from 16 residues. Germline loops: CDR1 MGHRA, CDR2 YSYEKL. The ends lost 3 bases at V and 2 bases at J; junction bases unmatched: 5. The CDR3 spells CASSQGGTSGQETQYF. The DNA for the CDR3 is TGCGCCAGCAGCCAGGGGGGGACTAGCGGACAAGAGACCCAGTACTTC.

The rearrangement links TRBV5-1 to TRBJ2-5, with D perhaps TRBD2 (6 bases). Trimming took 2 bases from V and 2 from J, leaving 13 bases between them. Per germline, CDR1 SGHRS and CDR2 YFSETQ. CDR3 length: 15 amino acids. The CDR3 loop reads CASSFFGGRQETQYF. CDR3 sequence (DNA): TGCGCCAGCAGCTTTTTCGGAGGGCGTCAAGAGACCCAGTACTTC.

This clone came up a few times. CDR3 loop: CASGCDRGKPYEQYF. In nucleotides, the CDR3 is TGTGCTAGTGGTTGCGACAGGGGGAAACCCTACGAGCAGTACTTC. V usage is TRBV12-5 and J usage is TRBJ2-7; TRBD1 aligns across 9 bases. Per the germline V gene, CDR1 is LGHNT and CDR2 is FRNRAP. The CDR3 runs 15 residues. After removal of 4 bases from V and 2 bases from J, the junction contained 6 bases not matched to a gene.

The J gene is TRBJ2-7, the V gene TRBV19; TRBD2 aligns across 13 bases. The CDR3 contains 15 residues. J was trimmed by 9 bases and V by 5 bases; bases with no gene match: 10. Germline assignment: CDR1 LNHDA and CDR2 SQIVND (reference sequence). The CDR3 DNA sequence: TGTGCCAGTAGTCCATGGACTAGCGGGAGAGCCGGGCAGTACTTC. It is translated as CASSPWTSGRAGQYF.